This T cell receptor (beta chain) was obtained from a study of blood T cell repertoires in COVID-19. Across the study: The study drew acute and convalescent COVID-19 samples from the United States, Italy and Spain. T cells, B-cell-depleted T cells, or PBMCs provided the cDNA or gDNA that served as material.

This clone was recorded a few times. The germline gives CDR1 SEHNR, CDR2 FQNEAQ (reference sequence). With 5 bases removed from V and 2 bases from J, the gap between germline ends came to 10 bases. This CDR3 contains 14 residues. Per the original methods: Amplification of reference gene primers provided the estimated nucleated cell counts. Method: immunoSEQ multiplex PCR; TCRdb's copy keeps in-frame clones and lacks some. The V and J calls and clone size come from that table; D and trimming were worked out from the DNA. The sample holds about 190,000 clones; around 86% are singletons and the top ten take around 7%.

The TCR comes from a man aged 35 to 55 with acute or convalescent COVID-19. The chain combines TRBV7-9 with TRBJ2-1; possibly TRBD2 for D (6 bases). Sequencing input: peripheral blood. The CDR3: CASSLGGPYNEQFF. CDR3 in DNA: TGTGCCAGCAGCCTCGGAGGGCCCTACAATGAGCAGTTCTTC.